The rows below give T cell receptor beta chains drawn from one sample of a study of T cell responses to AZD1222 COVID-19 vaccine. TCRdb keeps only in-frame clones here, not all; method: immunoSEQ multiplex PCR. This sample has some 120,000 clones; roughly 92% occur once, and the top ten carry more than 1.5%. Sample: peripheral blood, taken 28 days after the second AZD1222 dose. These TCRs come from an adult who received the AZD1222 COVID-19 vaccine. Each CDR3 is given with its conserved first and last residue. A D gene is named only where the DNA matches it firmly. Expanded clones are given a class, and other clones once, few, many or no size at all.

d_call: TRBD2; clone_size: .; cdr3_length: 15; v_call: TRBV28; j_call: TRBJ2-7; cdr3_nt: TGTGCCAGCAGTTGGTACGGGAGGGCCCAAGGGGAGCAGTACTTC; cdr3_aa: CASSWYGRAQGEQYF
d_call: .; clone_size: .; cdr3_length: 10; v_call: TRBV20-1; j_call: TRBJ2-7; cdr3_nt: TGCAGTGCAGGGAACGCCGAGCAGTACTTC; cdr3_aa: CSAGNAEQYF
d_call: .; clone_size: .; cdr3_length: 15; v_call: TRBV28; j_call: TRBJ1-4; cdr3_nt: TGTGCCAGCAGTTTCCGACCGACGATCAATGAAAAACTGTTTTTT; cdr3_aa: CASSFRPTINEKLFF
d_call: TRBD1; clone_size: .; cdr3_length: 15; v_call: TRBV28; j_call: TRBJ2-4; cdr3_nt: TGTGCCAGCAGTTCCCTGGCAGGGGGCAGTAACATTCAGTACTTC; cdr3_aa: CASSSLAGGSNIQYF
d_call: TRBD1; clone_size: .; cdr3_length: 15; v_call: TRBV9; j_call: TRBJ2-2; cdr3_nt: TGTGCCAGCTGTCGAGACAGGGGGCGAGGCGGGGAGCTGTTTTTT; cdr3_aa: CASCRDRGRGGELFF
d_call: .; clone_size: .; cdr3_length: 16; v_call: TRBV15; j_call: TRBJ2-1; cdr3_nt: TGTGCCACCAGCTCCCGTAGCGGCAGCTCCTACAATGAGCAGTTCTTC; cdr3_aa: CATSSRSGSSYNEQFF
d_call: .; clone_size: few; cdr3_length: 14; v_call: TRBV30; j_call: TRBJ1-2; cdr3_nt: TGTGCCTGGGTTATGACTCAACCTAACTATGGCTACACCTTC; cdr3_aa: CAWVMTQPNYGYTF
d_call: TRBD1; clone_size: .; cdr3_length: 14; v_call: TRBV25-1; j_call: TRBJ1-6; cdr3_nt: TGTGCCAGCAGTGGGGAAGGGACAGTATCACCCCTCCACTTT; cdr3_aa: CASSGEGTVSPLHF
d_call: .; clone_size: .; cdr3_length: 14; v_call: TRBV7-9; j_call: TRBJ1-6; cdr3_nt: TGTGCCAGCAGCCAAGACAGGCACCGGACACCCCTCCACTTT; cdr3_aa: CASSQDRHRTPLHF
d_call: TRBD2; clone_size: .; cdr3_length: 13; v_call: TRBV10-2; j_call: TRBJ2-5; cdr3_nt: TGCGCCAGCAGCACTAGCGGGATTGAGACCCAGTACTTC; cdr3_aa: CASSTSGIETQYF
d_call: TRBD1; clone_size: .; cdr3_length: 16; v_call: TRBV9; j_call: TRBJ2-1; cdr3_nt: TGTGCCAGCAGCCCGTTTCTGACAGGGTTTTACAATGAGCAGTTCTTC; cdr3_aa: CASSPFLTGFYNEQFF
d_call: TRBD1; clone_size: .; cdr3_length: 14; v_call: TRBV27; j_call: TRBJ1-1; cdr3_nt: TGTGCCAGCAGTAAACAGGGGTTGAGCACTGAAGCTTTCTTT; cdr3_aa: CASSKQGLSTEAFF
d_call: TRBD2; clone_size: .; cdr3_length: 16; v_call: TRBV28; j_call: TRBJ2-4; cdr3_nt: TGTGCCAGCACCTCTCGGCGGGAGAGGACCAAAAACATTCAGTACTTC; cdr3_aa: CASTSRRERTKNIQYF
d_call: TRBD2; clone_size: .; cdr3_length: 20; v_call: TRBV19; j_call: TRBJ2-1; cdr3_nt: TGTGCCAGTAGTACCTTACCCAGGACTAGCGGGACCTTAAGGTACAATGAGCAGTTCTTC; cdr3_aa: CASSTLPRTSGTLRYNEQFF
d_call: .; clone_size: .; cdr3_length: 14; v_call: TRBV5-1; j_call: TRBJ2-3; cdr3_nt: TGCGCCAGCAGCTCCCAAGCCCCTAGAGACACGCAGTATTTT; cdr3_aa: CASSSQAPRDTQYF
d_call: TRBD1; clone_size: once; cdr3_length: 14; v_call: TRBV6-4; j_call: TRBJ1-6; cdr3_nt: TGTGCCAGCAGTCTAACAGGGGGCGGTTCACCCCTCCACTTT; cdr3_aa: CASSLTGGGSPLHF
d_call: .; clone_size: once; cdr3_length: 15; v_call: TRBV10-3; j_call: TRBJ1-6; cdr3_nt: TGTGCCATCAGTGAGACGGGGGGGGATAATTCACCCCTCCACTTT; cdr3_aa: CAISETGGDNSPLHF
d_call: .; clone_size: many; cdr3_length: 15; v_call: TRBV6-5; j_call: TRBJ1-1; cdr3_nt: TGTGCCAGCAGTTACTCTGCAGGGTTGAACACTGAAGCTTTCTTT; cdr3_aa: CASSYSAGLNTEAFF
d_call: .; clone_size: .; cdr3_length: 14; v_call: TRBV11-2; j_call: TRBJ2-1; cdr3_nt: TGTGCCAGCAGCTTAGATGTTGTCAGCAATGAGCAGTTCTTC; cdr3_aa: CASSLDVVSNEQFF
d_call: TRBD2; clone_size: .; cdr3_length: 14; v_call: TRBV19; j_call: TRBJ2-1; cdr3_nt: TGTGCCAGCACTAGCGGGGGTAGCTCCAATGAGCAGTTCTTC; cdr3_aa: CASTSGGSSNEQFF
d_call: TRBD1; clone_size: .; cdr3_length: 19; v_call: TRBV3-1/TRBV3-2; j_call: TRBJ2-1; cdr3_nt: TGTGCCAGCAGCCAACAAGGGACAGGGGTTGTGAGCGGGGTCAATGAGCAGTTCTTC; cdr3_aa: CASSQQGTGVVSGVNEQFF
d_call: .; clone_size: .; cdr3_length: 16; v_call: TRBV9; j_call: TRBJ2-5; cdr3_nt: TGTGCCAGCAGCTTAGACGTGGGGCCCGCCCAAGAGACCCAGTACTTC; cdr3_aa: CASSLDVGPAQETQYF
d_call: .; clone_size: once; cdr3_length: 14; v_call: TRBV6-1; j_call: TRBJ1-4; cdr3_nt: TGTGCCAGCAGTGAAGAAGGCAGGGGCGAAAAACTGTTTTTT; cdr3_aa: CASSEEGRGEKLFF
d_call: TRBD1; clone_size: .; cdr3_length: 13; v_call: TRBV2; j_call: TRBJ2-7; cdr3_nt: TGTGCCAGCAGTTCTGGACAGGCGCGGGAGCAGTACTTC; cdr3_aa: CASSSGQAREQYF
d_call: .; clone_size: .; cdr3_length: 15; v_call: TRBV28; j_call: TRBJ1-5; cdr3_nt: TGTGCCAGCAGTGTCCTAATCAGCAACAATCAGCCCCAGCATTTT; cdr3_aa: CASSVLISNNQPQHF
d_call: TRBD2; clone_size: once; cdr3_length: 14; v_call: TRBV6-4; j_call: TRBJ2-2; cdr3_nt: TGTGCCTGTCCCCGGGGGAGGGAGACCGGGGAGCTGTTTTTT; cdr3_aa: CACPRGRETGELFF
d_call: TRBD2; clone_size: .; cdr3_length: 15; v_call: TRBV4-2; j_call: TRBJ2-7; cdr3_nt: TGTGCCAGCAGCCAAACGAGCGGGGCCCCCTACGAGCAGTACTTC; cdr3_aa: CASSQTSGAPYEQYF
d_call: .; clone_size: .; cdr3_length: 14; v_call: TRBV28; j_call: TRBJ2-5; cdr3_nt: TGTGCCAGCAGCTCAGGGACTGTACAAGAGACCCAGTACTTC; cdr3_aa: CASSSGTVQETQYF
d_call: TRBD2; clone_size: .; cdr3_length: 15; v_call: TRBV6-4; j_call: TRBJ2-1; cdr3_nt: TGTGCCAGCAGTGAGGGAGCGGGAGGTTACAATGAGCAGTTCTTC; cdr3_aa: CASSEGAGGYNEQFF
d_call: .; clone_size: .; cdr3_length: 11; v_call: TRBV18; j_call: TRBJ2-1; cdr3_nt: TGTGCCAGCTCACCATCGAAGGATCGGTTCTTC; cdr3_aa: CASSPSKDRFF